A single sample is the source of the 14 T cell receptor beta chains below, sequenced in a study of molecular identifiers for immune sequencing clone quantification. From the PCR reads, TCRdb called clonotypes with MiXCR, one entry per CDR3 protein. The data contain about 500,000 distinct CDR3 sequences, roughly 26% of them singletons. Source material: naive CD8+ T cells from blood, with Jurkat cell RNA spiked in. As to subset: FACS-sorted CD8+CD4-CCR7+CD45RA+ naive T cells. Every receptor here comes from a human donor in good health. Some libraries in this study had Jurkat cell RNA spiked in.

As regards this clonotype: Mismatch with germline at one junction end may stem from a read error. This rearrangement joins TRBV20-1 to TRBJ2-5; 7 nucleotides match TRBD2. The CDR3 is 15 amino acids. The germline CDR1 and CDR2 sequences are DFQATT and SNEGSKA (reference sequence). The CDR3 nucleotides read TGCAGTGCTAGAGAACGGGGTGCGGGAGTAGAGCCCCAGTACTTC. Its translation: CSARERGAGVEPQYF.

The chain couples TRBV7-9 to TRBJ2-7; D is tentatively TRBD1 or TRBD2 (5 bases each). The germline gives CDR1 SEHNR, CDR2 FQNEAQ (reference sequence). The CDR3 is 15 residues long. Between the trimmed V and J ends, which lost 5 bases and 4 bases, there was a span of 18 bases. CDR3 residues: CASSNSGTQVYEQYF. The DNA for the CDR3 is TGTGCCAGCAGCAATTCAGGGACGCAAGTATACGAGCAGTACTTC. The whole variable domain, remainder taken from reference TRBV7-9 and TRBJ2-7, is DTGVSQNPRHKITKRGQNVTFRCDPISEHNRLYWYRQTLGQGPEFLTYFQNEAQLEKSRLLSDRFSAERPKGSFSTLEIQRTEQGDSAMYLCASSNSGTQVYEQYFGPGTRLTVT.

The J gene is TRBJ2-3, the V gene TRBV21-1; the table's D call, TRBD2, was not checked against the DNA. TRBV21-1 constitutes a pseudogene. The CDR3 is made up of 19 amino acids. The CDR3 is CASSKALRLAGVPPDTQYF. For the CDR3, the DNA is TGTGCCAGCAGCAAAGCCCTAAGACTAGCGGGAGTGCCCCCCGATACGCAGTATTTT.

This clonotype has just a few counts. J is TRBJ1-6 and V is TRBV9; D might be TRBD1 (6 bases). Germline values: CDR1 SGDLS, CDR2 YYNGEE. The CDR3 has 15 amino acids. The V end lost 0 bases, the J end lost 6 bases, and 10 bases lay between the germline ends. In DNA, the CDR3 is TGTGCCAGCAGCGTAGGCAGGGGTGGTAATTCACCCCTCCACTTT. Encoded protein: CASSVGRGGNSPLHF.

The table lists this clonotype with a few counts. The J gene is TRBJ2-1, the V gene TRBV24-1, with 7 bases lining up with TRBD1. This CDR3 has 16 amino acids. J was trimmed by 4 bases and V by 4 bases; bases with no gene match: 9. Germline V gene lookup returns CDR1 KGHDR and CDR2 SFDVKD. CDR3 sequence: CATSDRPTGWYNEQFF. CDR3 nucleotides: TGTGCCACCAGTGACCGGCCGACAGGGTGGTACAATGAGCAGTTCTTC.

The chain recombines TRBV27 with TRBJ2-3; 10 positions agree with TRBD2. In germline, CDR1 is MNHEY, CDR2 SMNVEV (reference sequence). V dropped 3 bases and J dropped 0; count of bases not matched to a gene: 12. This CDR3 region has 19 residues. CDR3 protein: CASSFLAAGGPTSTDTQYF. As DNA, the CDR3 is TGTGCCAGCAGTTTCTTGGCAGCGGGAGGGCCAACTAGCACAGATACGCAGTATTTT.

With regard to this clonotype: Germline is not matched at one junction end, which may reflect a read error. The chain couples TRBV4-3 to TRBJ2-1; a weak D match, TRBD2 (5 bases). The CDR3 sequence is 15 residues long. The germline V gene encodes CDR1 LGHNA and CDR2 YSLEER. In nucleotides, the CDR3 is TGCGCCAGCAGCCAAACCCTCGGGGTCCTCAATGGGCAGTTCTTC. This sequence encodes CASSQTLGVLNGQFF.

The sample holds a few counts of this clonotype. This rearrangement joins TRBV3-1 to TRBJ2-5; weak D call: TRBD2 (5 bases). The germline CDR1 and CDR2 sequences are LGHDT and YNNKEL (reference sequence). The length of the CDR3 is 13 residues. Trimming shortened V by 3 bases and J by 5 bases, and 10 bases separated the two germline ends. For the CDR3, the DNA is TGTGCCAGCAGCCACGGGCAGCGGGAGACCCAGTACTTC. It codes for CASSHGQRETQYF.

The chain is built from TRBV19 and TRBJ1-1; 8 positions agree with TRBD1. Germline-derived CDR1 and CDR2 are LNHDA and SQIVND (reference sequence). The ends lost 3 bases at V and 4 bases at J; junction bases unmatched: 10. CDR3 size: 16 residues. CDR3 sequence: CASSISLTGVSTEAFF. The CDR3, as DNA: TGTGCCAGTAGTATTTCCCTGACAGGGGTGAGCACTGAAGCTTTCTTT.

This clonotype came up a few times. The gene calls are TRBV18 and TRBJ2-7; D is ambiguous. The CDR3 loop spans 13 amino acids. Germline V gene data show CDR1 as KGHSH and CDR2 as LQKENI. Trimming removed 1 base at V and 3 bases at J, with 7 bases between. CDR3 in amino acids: CASSPRANYEQYF. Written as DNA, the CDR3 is TGTGCCAGCTCACCACGGGCGAACTACGAGCAGTACTTC.

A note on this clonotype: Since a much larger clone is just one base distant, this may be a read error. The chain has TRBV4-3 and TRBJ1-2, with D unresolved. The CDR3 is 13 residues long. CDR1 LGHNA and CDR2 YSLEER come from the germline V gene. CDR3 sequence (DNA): TGCGCCAGCAGCCAACAAAGATCATATGACTACACCTTC. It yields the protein CASSQQRSYDYTF.

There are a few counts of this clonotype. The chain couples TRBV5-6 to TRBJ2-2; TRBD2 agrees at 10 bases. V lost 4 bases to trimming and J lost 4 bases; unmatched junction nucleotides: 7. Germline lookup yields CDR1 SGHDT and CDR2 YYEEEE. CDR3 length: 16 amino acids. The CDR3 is CASSHLAGVVTGELFF. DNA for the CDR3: TGTGCCAGCAGCCATCTAGCGGGAGTTGTCACCGGGGAGCTGTTTTTT.

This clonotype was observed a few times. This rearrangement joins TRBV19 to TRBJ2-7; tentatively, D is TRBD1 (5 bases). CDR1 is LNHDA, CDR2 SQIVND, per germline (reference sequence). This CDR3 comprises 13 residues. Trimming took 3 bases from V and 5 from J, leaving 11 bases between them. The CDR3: CASSIYAGHEQYF. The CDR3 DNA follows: TGTGCCAGTAGTATCTACGCAGGGCACGAGCAGTACTTC.

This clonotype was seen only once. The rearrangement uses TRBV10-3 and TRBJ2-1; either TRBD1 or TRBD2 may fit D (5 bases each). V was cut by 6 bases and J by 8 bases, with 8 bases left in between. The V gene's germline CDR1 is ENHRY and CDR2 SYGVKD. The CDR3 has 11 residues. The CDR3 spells CAIRVGDEQFF. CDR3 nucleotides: TGTGCCATCAGAGTGGGGGATGAGCAGTTCTTC.